Listed here are 19 T cell receptor beta chains from one sample, sequenced in a study of blood T cell repertoires in COVID-19. Sequencing used immunoSEQ multiplex PCR; TCRdb keeps in-frame clones, though not all of them. The data hold fewer than 250,000 clones, with 80% to 90% observed a single time. Sequencing was carried out using PBMCs or T cells enriched from blood (not recorded which). The receptors were gathered from a woman aged 50 to 65 who had been exposed to COVID-19.

The V and J genes are TRBV5-1 and TRBJ2-1; D might be TRBD2 (6 bases). This CDR3 region has 15 residues. With 7 bases removed from V and 4 bases from J, the gap between germline ends came to 18 bases. CDR1 and CDR2 (germline): SGHRS, YFSETQ. DNA for the CDR3: TGCGCCAGCGGCTCCACGGGCGGGATTTACAATGAGCAGTTCTTC. Translating it yields CASGSTGGIYNEQFF.

This chain connects TRBV6-5 to TRBJ2-5; 7 bases are a match to TRBD1. Germline CDR1 reads MNHEY; CDR2 reads SVGAGI. V shed 4 bases, J shed 4 bases, and the junction held 12 bases outside the gene matches. This CDR3 comprises 16 residues. The CDR3 sequence: CASSSTTGWGGETQYF. CDR3 nucleotide sequence: TGTGCCAGCAGTTCGACGACAGGGTGGGGTGGAGAGACCCAGTACTTC.

The chain couples TRBV12-5 to TRBJ1-5; a possible D gene is TRBD1 (6 bases). The V gene lost 6 bases and the J gene lost 1 base, with 13 bases spanning the gap. This CDR3 comprises 15 residues. CDR1 is LGHNT, CDR2 FRNRAP, per germline. The CDR3 protein is CASGSGGKSNQPQHF. CDR3 sequence (DNA): TGTGCTAGTGGCTCGGGGGGCAAAAGCAATCAGCCCCAGCATTTT.

This sequence joins TRBV5-4 and TRBJ2-5; TRBD2 is a possible D gene (6 bases). The V end lost 4 bases, the J end lost 5 bases, and 24 bases lay between the germline ends. Germline V gene data show CDR1 as SGHNT and CDR2 as YYREEE (reference sequence). CDR3 length: 17 amino acids. The CDR3 loop is CASSTPGLRAVGETQYF. CDR3 nucleotides: TGTGCCAGCAGCACCCCGGGACTCCGGGCGGTTGGGGAGACCCAGTACTTC. The full variable domain, in which reference TRBV5-4 and TRBJ2-5 provide the parts outside the CDR3, is ETGVTQSPTHLIKTRGQQVTLRCSSQSGHNTVSWYQQALGQGPQFIFQYYREEENGRGNFPPRFSGLQFPNYSSELNVNALELDDSALYLCASSTPGLRAVGETQYFGPGTRLLVL.

This clone was observed a few times. The V gene is TRBV5-6, the J gene TRBJ1-5; 8 nucleotides agree with TRBD1. CDR3 length: 14 residues. Germline V gene sequence: CDR1 SGHDT, CDR2 YYEEEE. Germline trimming cut 6 bases from V and 8 bases from J; bases unmatched to any gene: 10. The CDR3 spells CASTTYGQGEPQHF. DNA of the CDR3: TGTGCCAGCACCACTTACGGACAGGGTGAGCCCCAGCATTTT.

V usage is TRBV3-1 (or the pseudogene TRBV3-2) and J usage is TRBJ2-7, with D possibly being TRBD1 (5 bases). Germline V CDR1 and CDR2: LGHDT, YNNKEL (reference sequence). There are 13 residues in the CDR3. Trimming shortened V by 3 bases and J by 4 bases, and 10 bases separated the two germline ends. The CDR3 region is CASSHLTDYEQYF. CDR3 coding DNA: TGTGCCAGCAGCCACCTGACAGATTACGAGCAGTACTTC.

This clone was seen only once. The chain combines TRBV30 with TRBJ2-6; D gene ambiguous. From germline, CDR1 is GTSNPN and CDR2 SVGIG (reference sequence). There are 14 residues in the CDR3. Trimming removed 6 bases from V and 4 bases from J, with 13 bases in between. CDR3 coding DNA: TGTGCCTGCCCGAGCGCCTCCGGGGCCAACGTCCTGACTTTC. Protein product: CACPSASGANVLTF. Supplemented by reference TRBV30 and TRBJ2-6, the full variable domain reads SQTIHQWPATLVQPVGSPLSLECTVEGTSNPNLYWYRQAAGRGLQLLFYSVGIGQISSEVPQNLSASRPQDRQFILSSKKLLLSDSGFYLCACPSASGANVLTFGAGSRLTVL.

The chain employs TRBV24-1 and TRBJ1-1, with 7 bases matching TRBD1. V trimming: 10 bases; J trimming: 4 bases; junction bases outside the gene matches: 8. The germline V gene has CDR1 KGHDR and CDR2 SFDVKD. The CDR3 runs to 13 residues. The CDR3 sequence: CATRQGLSTEAFF. The CDR3 DNA reads as TGTGCCACACGACAGGGTTTGAGCACTGAAGCTTTCTTT.

The J gene is TRBJ2-1, the V gene TRBV5-8, with TRBD2 identical over 8 bases. With 0 bases clipped from V and 8 bases from J, the junction kept 4 bases outside the gene matches. The CDR3 sequence is 14 residues long. In germline, CDR1 is SGHTS, CDR2 YDEGEE. The CDR3 nucleotides are TGTGCCAGCAGCTTGGCCGGGAGGGTTCATGAGCAGTTCTTC. Amino acid sequence: CASSLAGRVHEQFF.

The genes are TRBV2 and TRBJ2-3; TRBD1 agrees at 9 bases. This CDR3 has 14 residues. The germline V gene has CDR1 SNHLY and CDR2 FYNNEI. The V and J ends lost 7 bases and 4 bases, in that order; junction bases with no gene match: 6. The chain's CDR3 is CASKDRGFPDTQYF. The CDR3 coding sequence is TGTGCCAGCAAAGACAGGGGGTTCCCAGATACGCAGTATTTT.

This clone was seen a single time. The chain links TRBV5-1 to TRBJ1-2; D is uncertain. The CDR3 has 14 residues. Germline V gene sequence: CDR1 SGHRS, CDR2 YFSETQ. The V end was cut by 0 bases, the J end by 2 bases, with 8 bases between. This CDR3 is CASSLESGNYGYTF. Here the CDR3 DNA reads TGCGCCAGCAGCTTGGAATCCGGGAACTATGGCTACACCTTC.

The V gene is TRBV3-1 (or the pseudogene TRBV3-2), the J gene TRBJ1-1; D is uncertain. This CDR3 is built from 13 residues. Trimming took 2 bases from V and 0 from J, leaving 4 bases between them. Germline V CDR1 and CDR2: LGHDT, YNNKEL (reference sequence). The CDR3 is CASSQQMNTEAFF. The CDR3 DNA reads TGTGCCAGCAGCCAACAGATGAACACTGAAGCTTTCTTT.

The chain employs TRBV5-6 and TRBJ2-7, with D maybe TRBD2 (6 bases). CDR3 length: 15 residues. Per the germline V gene, CDR1 is SGHDT and CDR2 is YYEEEE. V was shortened by 2 bases and J by 3 bases, with 15 bases between the two germline ends. The CDR3 DNA is TGTGCCAGCAGCTTCCGCGGGGTTGGTCGCTACGAGCAGTACTTC. As protein: CASSFRGVGRYEQYF.

About this clone itself: Other DNA sequences from this sample encode an identical CDR3 as well. The chain is built from TRBV30 and TRBJ1-3; D call uncertain. The V end was cut by 4 bases, the J end by 3 bases, with 7 bases between. The CDR3 is made up of 12 amino acids. Germline CDR1 and CDR2: GTSNPN and SVGIG (reference sequence). The CDR3 DNA sequence: TGTGCCTGGATCGGAGATGGAAACACCATATATTTT. Amino acids: CAWIGDGNTIYF.

The genes are TRBV28 and TRBJ1-2, with D possibly being TRBD1 (5 bases). Germline loops: CDR1 MDHEN, CDR2 SYDVKM. Trimming stripped 7 bases from V and 2 bases from J, with 11 bases between. The CDR3 runs to 13 residues. CDR3 nucleotide sequence: TGTGCCAGCACCCCGGGGGGAAACTATGGCTACACCTTC. This translates into CASTPGGNYGYTF.

The chain has TRBV3-1 (or the pseudogene TRBV3-2) and TRBJ2-7; weak D call: TRBD1 (6 bases). Trimming removed 7 bases at V and 3 bases at J, with 19 bases between. Germline CDR1 reads LGHDT; CDR2 reads YNNKEL (reference sequence). The CDR3 has 15 residues. The CDR3 coding sequence is TGTGCCAGCACCCGACCAGATGGACAGCTCTACGAGCAGTACTTC. This translates into CASTRPDGQLYEQYF.

This clone has more than one count but fewer than ten. This rearrangement joins TRBV20-1 to TRBJ1-2; D is uncertain. V was clipped by 5 bases and J by 8 bases, with 12 bases between them. The CDR3 is 11 amino acids. From germline, CDR1 is DFQATT and CDR2 SNEGSKA (reference sequence). DNA of the CDR3: TGCAGTGCTCTCACCCCGGGGGGCTACACCTTC. It yields the protein CSALTPGGYTF.

The count of this clone is one. The V and J genes are TRBV5-6 and TRBJ2-3, with TRBD2 matching 13 bases. CDR3 length: 17 amino acids. Germline CDR1 and CDR2: SGHDT and YYEEEE. V shed 3 bases, J shed 5 bases, and the junction held 9 bases outside the gene matches. CDR3 region: CASSSLLAGGPRDTQYF. The CDR3 nucleotides are TGTGCCAGCAGCTCTTTACTAGCGGGGGGGCCCCGAGATACGCAGTATTTT.

CDR3 DNA: TGCAGCGTTACTGAGGGGGCGGAGACCCAGTACTTC. It codes for CSVTEGAETQYF. V and J are TRBV29-1 and TRBJ2-5, with 7 bases that match TRBD1. This CDR3 is 12 amino acids long. CDR1 SQVTM and CDR2 ANQGSEA come from the germline V gene. The trim removed 5 bases at V and 5 bases at J, leaving 5 bases unmatched.